This TCR beta chain was retrieved from a study of blood T cell repertoires in COVID-19. For the study at large: Nucleic acid was either cDNA or gDNA, and it came from T cells, B-cell-depleted T cells, or PBMCs.

As originally analysed: Counts of nucleated cells, estimated from reference gene primer amplification, were obtained. TCRdb's copy holds only in-frame clones and misses some; the assay was immunoSEQ multiplex PCR. The DNA was the basis for D and trimming; V, J and clone size are from that table. The sample includes 250,000 to 300,000 clones, around 90% seen only once; the top ten take roughly 6.1%. This CDR3 contains 15 residues. CDR1 and CDR2 from the germline V gene are MNHEY and SMNVEV (reference sequence). Trimming removed 6 bases at V and 8 bases at J, with 20 bases between. The clonotype was recovered from a woman aged 45-65 years with COVID-19, enrolled during active disease. Sample: peripheral blood. This chain uses TRBV27 with TRBJ2-1; D may be TRBD2 (6 bases). In DNA, the CDR3 is TGTGCCAGCAGCCGCCGACTAGATAGATTCGATGAGCAGTTCTTC. Amino acid sequence: CASSRRLDRFDEQFF.